One and the same sample provided the 21 T cell receptor beta chains below, sequenced in a study of response to subunit inactivated influenza vaccine. TCRdb processed the RT-PCR reads anew with MiXCR; each CDR3 protein has one entry. The table lists about 650,000 distinct CDR3 sequences, approximately 14% of them singletons. The material sequenced was PBMCs from blood, taken 11 to 12 days after vaccination. Receptors were obtained from a middle-aged man who received an inactivated influenza vaccine.

There are many counts of this clonotype. This chain joins TRBV14 and TRBJ2-3; TRBD2 might be the D (6 bases). The germline CDR1 and CDR2 sequences are SGHDN and FVKESK. V was clipped by 3 bases and J by 0 bases, with 10 bases between them. The CDR3 has 15 amino acids. The CDR3 region has the DNA TGTGCCAGCAGCCATGGGGGGTCTAGCACAGATACGCAGTATTTT. This sequence encodes CASSHGGSSTDTQYF.

This rearrangement joins TRBV24-1 to TRBJ2-1; TRBD2 matches 8 bases. CDR1 is KGHDR, CDR2 SFDVKD, per germline. This CDR3 spans 16 amino acids. Losses at the gene ends were 4 bases for V and 9 bases for J; bases not matched to a gene: 13. In nucleotides, the CDR3 is TGTGCCACCAGTGACCCCACTAGCGGTCCCTTCGGTGAGCAGTTCTTC. Its translation: CATSDPTSGPFGEQFF.

This chain uses TRBV28 with TRBJ1-6; 7 bases agree with TRBD1. This CDR3 has 14 residues. J lost 7 bases, V lost 8 bases, and 8 bases had no gene match. Germline CDR1 MDHEN, CDR2 SYDVKM. CDR3 region: CASVYRGRNSPLHF. The CDR3 DNA reads as TGTGCCAGCGTGTACAGGGGTAGGAATTCACCCCTCCACTTT.

This clonotype has only a few counts. The chain employs TRBV6-1 and TRBJ2-2; D tentatively reads TRBD1 or TRBD2 (5 bases each). Trimming cost V 5 bases and J 3 bases, with 13 bases left between them. The CDR3 covers 15 residues. Germline V CDR1 and CDR2: MNHNS, SASEGT. CDR3 residues: CASSPLLGDTGELFF. The DNA of the CDR3 is TGTGCCAGCAGTCCTCTCCTGGGGGACACCGGGGAGCTGTTTTTT.

The rearrangement joins TRBV12-3 or TRBV12-4 to TRBJ2-3, with D maybe TRBD1 (6 bases). The CDR3 consists of 15 residues. The ends were cut back, 3 bases at V and 6 bases at J, with 16 bases in the middle. The CDR3 DNA reads TGTGCCAGCAGTTTGAGCACAGGGCGGTGGGATACGCAGTATTTT. Protein product: CASSLSTGRWDTQYF.

CDR3: CASTSPGIHYEQYF. CDR3 nucleotides: TGTGCCAGCACCTCGCCGGGGATACACTACGAGCAGTACTTC. J is TRBJ2-7 and V is TRBV28, with D maybe TRBD2 (5 bases). Per germline, CDR1 MDHEN and CDR2 SYDVKM. The CDR3 is made up of 14 amino acids. The ends were cut back, 7 bases at V and 3 bases at J, with 16 bases in the middle.

V is TRBV28 and J is TRBJ2-7; D may correspond to TRBD1 or TRBD2 (5 bases each). The germline CDR1 and CDR2 sequences are MDHEN and SYDVKM. Trimming took 7 bases from V and 9 from J, leaving 25 bases between them. The CDR3 is 15 amino acids. Here the CDR3 reads CASNQFGGIELWQYF. Here the CDR3 DNA reads TGTGCCAGCAACCAATTTGGGGGAATTGAGCTATGGCAGTACTTC.

V is TRBV7-9 and J is TRBJ2-7; 12 nucleotides line up with TRBD1. There are 15 residues in the CDR3. The trim removed 4 bases at V and 7 bases at J, leaving 8 bases unmatched. Germline V gene sequence: CDR1 SEHNR, CDR2 FQNEAQ (reference sequence). In DNA form, the CDR3 reads TGTGCCAGCAGCTGGAGGGACAGGGGGCTGGGGGAGCAGTACTTC. Translating it yields CASSWRDRGLGEQYF.

CDR3 bases: TGCGCCAGCAGCTTGGACAGGGGGGTCTATGGCTACACCTTC. Protein sequence: CASSLDRGVYGYTF. The chain carries TRBV5-1 and TRBJ1-2; 8 bases are shared with TRBD1. CDR3 size: 14 residues. CDR1 is SGHRS and CDR2 is YFSETQ in the germline V gene. V gave up 0 bases and J gave up 4 bases; unmatched junction bases: 2.

The chain combines TRBV18 with TRBJ2-2, with 7 bases that match TRBD1. This CDR3 region has 14 residues. V lost 3 bases to trimming and J lost 5 bases; unmatched junction nucleotides: 3. Germline CDR1 is KGHSH and CDR2 is LQKENI. The CDR3 loop reads CASSPPGQTGELFF. CDR3 DNA sequence: TGTGCCAGCTCACCGCCGGGACAGACCGGGGAGCTGTTTTTT. Supplemented by reference TRBV18 and TRBJ2-2, the full variable domain reads NAGVMQNPRHLVRRRGQEARLRCSPMKGHSHVYWYRQLPEEGLKFMVYLQKENIIDESGMPKERFSAEFPKEGPSILRIQQVVRGDSAAYFCASSPPGQTGELFFGEGSRLTVL.

The chain combines TRBV6-2 or TRBV6-3 with TRBJ2-3; TRBD2 agrees at 10 bases. Trimming cost V 2 bases and J 2 bases; bases outside gene matches: 7. Germline CDR1 MNHEY, CDR2 SVGEGT. The CDR3 consists of 17 residues. The CDR3 DNA is TGTGCCAGCAGTTACACATTTGGGACTAGCGCCACAGATACGCAGTATTTT. Translated, it gives CASSYTFGTSATDTQYF.

The genes are TRBV5-4 and TRBJ2-5; TRBD1 matches at 7 bases. This CDR3 contains 13 residues. V shed 4 bases, J shed 3 bases, and the junction held 3 bases outside the gene matches. Germline assignment: CDR1 SGHNT and CDR2 YYREEE (reference sequence). The CDR3 DNA is TGTGCCAGCAGCCAAGACAGGGAAGAGACCCAGTACTTC. Protein: CASSQDREETQYF.

V gene TRBV29-1 combines with J gene TRBJ2-3, with D uncertain. The germline V gene encodes CDR1 SQVTM and CDR2 ANQGSEA. The ends were cut back, 3 bases at V and 0 bases at J, with 10 bases in the middle. The CDR3 length is 14 residues. CDR3 DNA: TGCAGCGTTGAGGGGTACCGTAGCACAGATACGCAGTATTTT. Translated, it gives CSVEGYRSTDTQYF.

This clonotype was seen many times. J is TRBJ2-2 and V is TRBV7-2; 11 bases align to TRBD2. The CDR3 length is 16 residues. CDR1 is SGHTA and CDR2 is FQGNSA in the germline V gene. Germline trimming cut 2 bases from V and 6 bases from J; bases unmatched to any gene: 5. CDR3 loop: CASSLMLAGGPGELFF. The CDR3 DNA reads as TGTGCCAGCAGCTTAATGCTAGCGGGAGGACCCGGGGAGCTGTTTTTT. Looking up the rest from reference TRBV7-2 and TRBJ2-2 gives the full variable domain: GAGVSQSPSNKVTEKGKDVELRCDPISGHTALYWYRQSLGQGLEFLIYFQGNSAPDKSGLPSDRFSAERTGGSVSTLTIQRTQQEDSAVYLCASSLMLAGGPGELFFGEGSRLTVL.

This chain links TRBV6-6 with TRBJ2-1, with D perhaps matching TRBD1 (6 bases). The CDR3 has 13 amino acids. CDR1 and CDR2 from the germline V gene are MNHNY and SVGAGI (reference sequence). V was cut by 5 bases and J by 3 bases, with 8 bases left in between. CDR3: CASSGQNYNEQFF. In DNA form, the CDR3 reads TGTGCCAGCAGTGGACAGAACTACAATGAGCAGTTCTTC.

In its sample, this clonotype was seen a few times. This chain uses TRBV24-1 with TRBJ1-5, with D perhaps TRBD1 (5 bases). This CDR3 contains 15 residues. V gave up 9 bases and J gave up 7 bases, with 21 bases separating them. The V gene's germline CDR1 is KGHDR and CDR2 SFDVKD. In DNA, the CDR3 is TGTGCCACCGGATATGGCGGGACCCCCTTCCAGCCCCAGCATTTT. This gives the protein CATGYGGTPFQPQHF.

CDR3 sequence reads: CASSTEAPRQGAEAFF. The CDR3 coding sequence is TGTGCCAGCAGCACAGAAGCCCCCCGACAGGGCGCTGAAGCTTTCTTT. The chain carries TRBV7-2 and TRBJ1-1, with 7 bases fitting TRBD1. V shed 5 bases, J shed 6 bases, and the junction held 15 bases outside the gene matches. CDR3 size: 16 residues. Germline V gene sequence: CDR1 SGHTA, CDR2 FQGNSA.

A few counts support this clonotype. The rearrangement links TRBV6-2 or TRBV6-3 to TRBJ2-1; D is perhaps TRBD1 (6 bases). The V gene's germline CDR1 is MNHEY and CDR2 SVGEGT. Deletions cut 2 bases from V and 4 bases from J, with 15 bases between. The CDR3 runs to 16 residues. The CDR3 DNA reads TGTGCCAGCAGTTACAACACAGGGACGAGGTACAATGAGCAGTTCTTC. Protein sequence: CASSYNTGTRYNEQFF.

Only a few counts were recorded for this clonotype. This rearrangement joins TRBV5-1 to TRBJ2-5; possibly TRBD2 for D (6 bases). The CDR3 is 12 amino acids. Germline CDR1 is SGHRS and CDR2 is YFSETQ. V lost 5 bases to trimming and J lost 5 bases, with 10 bases between them. The CDR3: CASRVAGETQYF. The CDR3 DNA reads as TGCGCCAGCAGAGTGGCGGGGGAGACCCAGTACTTC. The full variable domain, rest sourced from reference TRBV5-1 and TRBJ2-5, is KAGVTQTPRYLIKTRGQQVTLSCSPISGHRSVSWYQQTPGQGLQFLFEYFSETQRNKGNFPGRFSGRQFSNSRSEMNVSTLELGDSALYLCASRVAGETQYFGPGTRLLVL.

This clonotype came up a few times. The V and J genes are TRBV5-5 and TRBJ2-2, with D unresolved. Trimming pared 4 bases from V and 1 base from J, leaving 14 bases between. This CDR3 contains 16 residues. Germline CDR1 SGHKS, CDR2 YYEKEE (reference sequence). In DNA form, the CDR3 reads TGTGCCAGCAGCCGGGCACGTACACTGAACACCGGGGAGCTGTTTTTT. Encoded protein: CASSRARTLNTGELFF.

V gene TRBV11-2 combines with J gene TRBJ2-3; D perhaps matches TRBD2 (6 bases). The CDR3 consists of 15 residues. The V and J ends lost 4 bases and 1 base respectively, with 12 bases between them. Per the germline V gene, CDR1 is SGHAT and CDR2 is FQNNGV. CDR3 in DNA: TGTGCCAGCAGCTACTCCGGGAGACGCACAGATACGCAGTATTTT. Encoded protein: CASSYSGRRTDTQYF.